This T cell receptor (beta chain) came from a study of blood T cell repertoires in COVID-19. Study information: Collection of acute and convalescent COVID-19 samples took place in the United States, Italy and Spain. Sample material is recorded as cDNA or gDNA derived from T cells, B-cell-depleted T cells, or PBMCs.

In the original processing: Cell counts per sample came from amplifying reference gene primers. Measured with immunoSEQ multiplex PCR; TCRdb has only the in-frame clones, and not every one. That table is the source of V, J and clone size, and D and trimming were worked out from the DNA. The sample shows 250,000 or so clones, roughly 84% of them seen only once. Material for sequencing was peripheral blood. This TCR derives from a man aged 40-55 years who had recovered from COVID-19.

CDR3 in amino acids: CASSPTRDGAGELFF. DNA of the CDR3: TGTGCCAGCAGCCCAACCAGAGACGGAGCCGGGGAGCTGTTTTTT. V gene TRBV13 combines with J gene TRBJ2-2; D call uncertain. The CDR3 length is 15 residues. Germline CDR1 is PRHDT and CDR2 is FYEKMQ (reference sequence). V dropped 5 bases and J dropped 6 bases, with 16 bases sitting between them. The whole variable domain, filled in from reference TRBV13 and TRBJ2-2, reads AAGVIQSPRHLIKEKRETATLKCYPIPRHDTVYWYQQGPGQDPQFLISFYEKMQSDKGSIPDRFSAQQFSDYHSELNMSSLELGDSALYFCASSPTRDGAGELFFGEGSRLTVL.